A selection of T cell receptor beta chains follows, all from one sample in a study of shared clonotypes between healthy human individuals. TCRdb keeps only in-frame clones here, not all; method: immunoSEQ multiplex PCR. Found here are hundreds of thousands of clones, 95% to 97% of them singletons; the top ten hold approximately 0.12%. Sequencing was performed on naive CD8+ T cells sorted from blood. The receptors originated from a woman in her twenties or thirties in good health. Each CDR3 is given with its conserved first and last residue. The D gene is left open where the match is weak. A clone size is listed for some rows: how often the clone was seen (once, few, many), or a class if it is expanded.

D gene,V gene,J gene,clone size,CDR3 protein,CDR3 DNA
NA,TRBV29-1,TRBJ2-1,NA,CSVEVPNLYNEQFF,TGCAGCGTTGAGGTGCCAAACCTCTACAATGAGCAGTTCTTC
TRBD1,TRBV19,TRBJ2-7,once,CASSIRKGQGAYEQYF,TGTGCCAGTAGTATAAGGAAGGGACAGGGAGCCTACGAGCAGTACTTC
NA,TRBV7-2,TRBJ2-1,NA,CASSLGQDYHPEQFF,TGTGCCAGCAGCTTAGGACAGGATTACCATCCTGAGCAGTTCTTC
TRBD1,TRBV29-1,TRBJ2-1,NA,CSVEGRGQYNEQFF,TGCAGCGTTGAAGGTAGGGGGCAATACAATGAGCAGTTCTTC
TRBD2,TRBV5-6,TRBJ2-1,NA,CASSLEGLAVWDEQFF,TGTGCCAGCAGCTTGGAGGGACTAGCGGTCTGGGATGAGCAGTTCTTC
NA,TRBV7-9,TRBJ1-1,NA,CASRSNTEAFF,TGTGCCAGCAGGTCTAACACTGAAGCTTTCTTT
NA,TRBV5-4,TRBJ2-7,NA,CASSLVGGIDEQYF,TGTGCCAGCAGCTTGGTTGGGGGGATCGACGAGCAGTACTTC
TRBD1,TRBV6-1,TRBJ2-7,once,CASSEFGTGVTYEQYF,TGTGCCAGCAGTGAATTTGGGACAGGGGTTACCTACGAGCAGTACTTC
TRBD1,TRBV7-8,TRBJ1-1,NA,CASTIDGTGTEAFF,TGTGCCAGCACCATAGACGGGACAGGAACTGAAGCTTTCTTT
NA,TRBV28,TRBJ1-2,NA,CASSPGNWGNGYTF,TGTGCCAGCAGCCCCGGTAATTGGGGGAACGGCTACACCTTC
NA,TRBV9,TRBJ2-7,NA,CASSVAGAGEQYF,TGTGCCAGCAGCGTAGCGGGGGCGGGGGAGCAGTACTTC
NA,TRBV28,TRBJ2-7,NA,CASSSAGYEQYF,TGTGCCAGCAGTTCCGCGGGATACGAGCAGTACTTC
TRBD2,TRBV15,TRBJ2-3,NA,CATSRGGSGRRTDTQYF,TGTGCCACCAGCAGAGGCGGAAGCGGGAGAAGAACAGATACGCAGTATTTT
TRBD1,TRBV7-8,TRBJ2-7,NA,CASSDRGTSYEQYF,TGTGCCAGCAGCGACAGGGGGACTTCCTACGAGCAGTACTTC
NA,TRBV28,TRBJ2-7,NA,CASSFPQGRTSSYEQYF,TGTGCCAGCAGTTTCCCGCAGGGGAGAACAAGCTCCTACGAGCAGTACTTC
NA,TRBV30,TRBJ2-7,once,CAWSSGNGEQYF,TGTGCCTGGAGTTCCGGGAACGGCGAGCAGTACTTC
NA,TRBV28,TRBJ2-7,once,CASSSGLRTGSYEQYF,TGTGCCAGCAGTTCTGGGTTGAGGACTGGGTCCTACGAGCAGTACTTC
NA,TRBV5-3,TRBJ1-2,NA,CASSLGGYTF,TGTGCCAGCAGCTTGGGTGGCTACACCTTC
NA,TRBV9,TRBJ1-6,NA,CASSVGGETPLHF,TGTGCCAGCAGCGTAGGAGGGGAGACACCCCTCCACTTT
TRBD1,TRBV9,TRBJ1-1,NA,CASSPILGQGANTVRGPFF,TGTGCCAGCAGCCCCATTCTAGGACAGGGGGCGAATACAGTGCGGGGCCCTTTCTTT
TRBD2,TRBV27,TRBJ2-2,NA,CASSLFGTTVTDTGELFF,TGTGCCAGCAGTTTATTTGGGACTACGGTTACCGACACCGGGGAGCTGTTTTTT
NA,TRBV27,TRBJ2-3,NA,CASTQFSLRGFSTDTQYF,TGTGCCAGTACTCAGTTTTCACTTCGAGGGTTTAGCACAGATACGCAGTATTTT
NA,TRBV6-1,TRBJ2-3,NA,CAARGVAGTDTQYF,TGTGCGGCTCGGGGAGTAGCAGGCACAGATACGCAGTATTTT
NA,TRBV7-9,TRBJ1-1,NA,CASLSAATEAFF,TGTGCCAGCCTAAGTGCCGCCACTGAAGCTTTCTTT
NA,TRBV14,TRBJ2-6,NA,CASSSRVSGANVLTF,TGTGCCAGCAGCTCTAGGGTCTCTGGGGCCAACGTCCTGACTTTC
NA,TRBV5-6,TRBJ2-2,once,CASSLGRGVNTGELFF,TGTGCCAGCAGCTTGGGCAGGGGCGTGAACACCGGGGAGCTGTTTTTT
TRBD2,TRBV19,TRBJ2-7,NA,CASSPGLAFSTYEQYF,TGTGCCAGTAGCCCGGGACTAGCGTTTTCTACTTACGAGCAGTACTTC
NA,TRBV28,TRBJ1-6,once,CASRADNSPLHF,TGTGCCAGCAGGGCAGATAATTCACCCCTCCACTTT